Below are 14 T cell receptor beta chains sequenced from a single sample in a study of CD8 T cells in ankylosing spondylitis. TCRdb reanalysed the 5' RACE reads using MiXCR and keeps one entry per CDR3 protein. The sample has roughly 130,000 distinct CDR3 sequences, about 6.4% seen once. The sequencing input was blood, either unsorted or a sorted T cell fraction (not recorded which). The receptor source for this set is a male donor with ankylosing spondylitis or in good health (not recorded which).

Notes on this clonotype: Possible read error: a much larger clone is one base away. V usage is TRBV30 and J usage is TRBJ2-1, with D hard to call. The CDR3 length is 14 residues. The germline V gene has CDR1 GTSNPN and CDR2 SVGIG (reference sequence). V lost 4 bases to trimming and J lost 4 bases, with 14 bases between them. The CDR3 loop reads CAWIPTGQYNEQFF. The CDR3 region has the DNA TGTGCCTGGATCCCTACTGGGCAGTACAATGAGCAGTTCTTC.

This clonotype was found a few times. This chain connects TRBV7-9 to TRBJ1-4; perhaps TRBD1 as D (6 bases). CDR3 length equals 12 residues. V lost 5 bases and J lost 14, with 15 bases in between. Germline V gene sequence: CDR1 SEHNR, CDR2 FQNEAQ (reference sequence). The CDR3 region has the DNA TGTGCCAGCAGCAAAGACAGGCCTAGTCTGTTTTTT. Translation gives CASSKDRPSLFF.

This clonotype was observed at least ten times. The gene calls are TRBV29-1 and TRBJ2-1; 12 bases line up with TRBD2. This CDR3 is built from 17 residues. Germline CDR1 reads SQVTM; CDR2 reads ANQGSEA. The V segment lost 6 bases and the J segment 5 bases; nucleotides outside the gene matches: 14. Here the CDR3 reads CSVLKRTSGKGNNEQFF. The DNA of the CDR3 is TGCAGCGTCCTAAAGAGGACTAGCGGGAAGGGCAACAATGAGCAGTTCTTC.

This clonotype was counted ten times or more. This rearrangement joins TRBV29-1 to TRBJ2-1; 8 bases line up with TRBD1. CDR3 length: 14 residues. Trimming removed 5 bases from V and 4 bases from J; junction bases left unmatched: 7. Germline values: CDR1 SQVTM, CDR2 ANQGSEA. The DNA of the CDR3 is TGCAGCGTTCGGACAGGGAGTAATTACAATGAGCAGTTCTTC. Protein sequence: CSVRTGSNYNEQFF.

At least ten counts were recorded for this clonotype. This chain uses TRBV7-2 with TRBJ1-2; D is undetermined. The CDR3 spans 12 residues. Germline values: CDR1 SGHTA, CDR2 FQGNSA. V was clipped by 3 bases and J by 3 bases, with 5 bases between them. CDR3 in DNA: TGTGCCAGCAGCTTGTCAGACTATGGCTACACCTTC. Amino acids: CASSLSDYGYTF.

The V gene is TRBV29-1, the J gene TRBJ2-3; D not certain. This CDR3 has 12 residues. Trimming took off 0 bases at V and 6 bases at J, with 7 bases between the two ends. CDR1 is SQVTM, CDR2 ANQGSEA, per germline. The CDR3 DNA reads as TGCAGCGTTGAAGAGGGGAAGGATACGCAGTATTTT. Its translation: CSVEEGKDTQYF.

This clonotype was seen at least ten times. The rearrangement joins TRBV20-1 to TRBJ1-6, with 8 bases aligning to TRBD1. The CDR3 length is 13 residues. V lost 6 bases, J lost 5 bases, and 3 bases stayed unmatched. Germline loops: CDR1 DFQATT, CDR2 SNEGSKA (reference sequence). As DNA, the CDR3 is TGCAGTGCAACGGGACAGGATAATTCACCCCTCCACTTT. Protein sequence: CSATGQDNSPLHF.

This clonotype was seen ten or more times. The V call is TRBV18, the J call TRBJ1-1; TRBD1 matches 9 bases. This CDR3 is built from 16 residues. The germline CDR1 and CDR2 sequences are KGHSH and LQKENI. V lost 4 bases, J lost 3 bases, and 9 bases stayed unmatched. The CDR3 bases are TGTGCCAGCTCACTAACAGGGGGCAGGGGTGACACTGAAGCTTTCTTT. Protein: CASSLTGGRGDTEAFF.

This clonotype occurred many times. The CDR3 protein is CASSRTGKATDTQYF. CDR3 bases: TGTGCCAGCAGCAGGACAGGGAAGGCCACAGATACGCAGTATTTT. The chain couples TRBV6-1 to TRBJ2-3; 8 nucleotides align to TRBD1. Unmatched junction bases numbered 7, after V lost 6 bases and J lost 2 bases. Per germline, CDR1 MNHNS and CDR2 SASEGT. The CDR3 totals 15 residues.

DNA for the CDR3: TGCGCCAGCAGCGGCGGATTAGGGGCGGGCACTGAAGCTTTCTTT. It yields the protein CASSGGLGAGTEAFF. This rearrangement joins TRBV5-1 to TRBJ1-1; weak D call: TRBD1 (5 bases). In germline, CDR1 is SGHRS, CDR2 YFSETQ. This CDR3 is 15 amino acids long. V shed 4 bases and J shed 4 bases, with 17 bases lying between them.

This clonotype was seen at least ten times. The chain couples TRBV12-3 or TRBV12-4 to TRBJ2-7; 11 bases align to TRBD1. V was clipped by 4 bases and J by 6 bases; unmatched bases: 2. The CDR3 runs 13 residues. CDR3 nucleotide sequence: TGTGCCAGCAGTTCCGGGACAGGGGGCGAGCAGTACTTC. Translation gives CASSSGTGGEQYF.

In its sample, this clonotype was seen many times. Here the CDR3 reads CASSFTSGDNEQFF. In nucleotides, the CDR3 is TGTGCCAGCAGCTTCACTAGCGGGGACAATGAGCAGTTCTTC. The genes are TRBV7-2 and TRBJ2-1; 10 bases align to TRBD2. Unmatched junction bases numbered 1, after V lost 3 bases and J lost 5 bases. This CDR3 contains 14 residues. Germline CDR1 SGHTA, CDR2 FQGNSA.

This clonotype was found many times. The V call is TRBV5-1, the J call TRBJ2-3; 7 nucleotides line up with TRBD2. With 2 bases clipped from V and 0 bases from J, the junction kept 6 bases outside the gene matches. CDR3 length: 16 amino acids. In germline, CDR1 is SGHRS, CDR2 YFSETQ. The CDR3 here is CASSFLLAASTDTQYF. CDR3 DNA: TGCGCCAGCAGCTTTCTCCTAGCGGCGAGCACAGATACGCAGTATTTT.

This clonotype has at least ten counts. The chain couples TRBV4-1 to TRBJ2-5; D not certain. This CDR3 is 13 amino acids long. V was cut by 1 base and J by 5 bases, with 8 bases left in between. Germline CDR1 reads MGHRA; CDR2 reads YSYEKL. CDR3: CASSQGHFETQYF. The CDR3, as DNA: TGCGCCAGCAGCCAAGGGCATTTTGAGACCCAGTACTTC.